This record looks at one T cell receptor beta chain sequence and its context. Antigen unknown. This sample was included in a study of beta chain features in type 1 diabetes. Study-wide context: Patients were similar to healthy donors in age and gender (as well as in cell yields). Overall study results and limits: For type 1 diabetes patients, VDJ junctions showed fewer insertions and more deletions.

V dropped 5 bases and J dropped 5; count of bases not matched to a gene: 8. The CDR3 contains 15 residues. Germline loops: CDR1 SGHNT, CDR2 YENEEA. Expressed TCRB transcripts were sequenced, since all the RNA that had been isolated was reverse transcribed. There were 3.5 million to 4.5 million reads on average in the naive, central memory and regulatory T cell samples. Assay used: immunoSEQ multiplex PCR; TCRdb lists only in-frame clones, some missing. In the table there are 150,000 or so clones, over 8.5% of which are singletons. The chain links TRBV11-3 to TRBJ2-5; 10 bases match TRBD2. The source material was central memory CD4+ T cells from blood. The source is a man between 18 and 35 years old in good health. The CDR3 nucleotides read TGTGCCAGCAGCCCAAGCGGGGGGGCCTTCGAGACCCAGTACTTC. It yields the protein CASSPSGGAFETQYF.